The 7 T cell receptor beta chains below all came from one sample that was sequenced in a study of technical replicates of blood from several donors. Using immunoSEQ multiplex PCR, the repertoire was profiled, and TCRdb retains in-frame clones only, with some absent. This table has approximately 76,000 clones, roughly 97% appearing once. Source material: T cells isolated from PBMCs. These receptors were obtained from a human donor in good health.

The chain joins TRBV18 to TRBJ2-7, with TRBD2 matching 13 bases. The CDR3 has 15 amino acids. Germline loops: CDR1 KGHSH, CDR2 LQKENI. Trimming removed 2 bases from V and 2 bases from J; junction bases left unmatched: 0. Here the CDR3 reads CASSPTSGGAYEQYF. The CDR3 DNA sequence: TGTGCCAGCTCACCAACTAGCGGGGGGGCCTACGAGCAGTACTTC.

This rearrangement joins TRBV7-6 to TRBJ1-1, with unresolved D. Germline values: CDR1 SGHVS, CDR2 FNYEAQ. The CDR3 consists of 12 residues. V gave up 1 base and J gave up 6 bases, with 6 bases separating them. The CDR3 region is CASSLVGAEAFF. CDR3 bases: TGTGCCAGCAGCTTAGTTGGAGCTGAAGCTTTCTTT.

This chain uses TRBV5-6 with TRBJ1-5; possible D gene TRBD1, 5 bases. The CDR3 is 12 residues long. Deletions cut 1 base from V and 11 bases from J, with 10 bases between. CDR1 SGHDT and CDR2 YYEEEE come from the germline V gene. In nucleotides, the CDR3 is TGTGCCAGCAGCTTGAGGGGAAAGGCCCAGCATTTT. Protein product: CASSLRGKAQHF.

The chain carries TRBV4-1 and TRBJ2-3; D might be TRBD1 (5 bases). Germline lookup yields CDR1 MGHRA and CDR2 YSYEKL. The CDR3 is made up of 14 amino acids. The V gene lost 0 bases and the J gene lost 5 bases, with 9 bases spanning the gap. The CDR3 DNA is TGCGCCAGCAGCCAAGAACCCAGGGAAGATACGCAGTATTTT. Its translation is CASSQEPREDTQYF.

The chain links TRBV5-6 to TRBJ2-7; maybe TRBD2 (6 bases). This CDR3 comprises 16 residues. V shed 4 bases and J shed 3 bases, with 20 bases lying between them. CDR1 and CDR2 (germline): SGHDT, YYEEEE. The CDR3 is CASSPNLGEDYYEQYF. The CDR3 DNA follows: TGTGCCAGCAGCCCGAATCTGGGAGAGGACTACTACGAGCAGTACTTC.

The V and J genes are TRBV5-4 and TRBJ1-1; 8 bases are shared with TRBD1. The J segment lost 5 bases and the V segment lost 4 bases, leaving 10 bases of the junction unmatched. CDR1 and CDR2 (germline): SGHNT, YYREEE (reference sequence). The CDR3 is 15 residues long. The DNA for the CDR3 is TGTGCCAGCAGCCCGCCCCGGACAGGGTGGACTGAAGCTTTCTTT. Protein product: CASSPPRTGWTEAFF.

This sequence joins TRBV5-1 and TRBJ2-2; 10 positions match TRBD2. This CDR3 comprises 15 residues. CDR1 and CDR2 from the germline V gene are SGHRS and YFSETQ. The V gene end was trimmed by 4 bases and the J gene end by 5 bases; junction bases not matched to a gene: 5. CDR3 sequence (DNA): TGCGCCAGCAGCCTCGGGACTAGCGAAACCGGGGAGCTGTTTTTT. Residues: CASSLGTSETGELFF. Filled out from reference TRBV5-1 and TRBJ2-2, the complete variable domain reads KAGVTQTPRYLIKTRGQQVTLSCSPISGHRSVSWYQQTPGQGLQFLFEYFSETQRNKGNFPGRFSGRQFSNSRSEMNVSTLELGDSALYLCASSLGTSETGELFFGEGSRLTVL.